This entry features one T cell receptor (beta chain) sequence. The antigen is not known. The data originate from a study of OX40 agonist ivuxolimab in advanced cancers. General observations from the study: No determination was made of the antigen specificity of the expanded peripheral T cells. Expanded clones were, on average, more numerous in CD8+ T cells than in CD4+.

This CDR3 comprises 15 residues. Germline assignment: CDR1 GTSNPN and CDR2 SVGIG (reference sequence). Between the trimmed V and J ends, which lost 0 bases and 1 base, there was a span of 12 bases. The data were produced by immunoSEQ multiplex PCR, yet TCRdb's version contains in-frame clones alone and is incomplete. The sample lists 75,000 to 80,000 clones, around 87% occurring once. The starting material was CD4+ or CD8+ T cells sorted from blood, obtained in a trial of the OX40 agonist ivuxolimab. V is TRBV30 and J is TRBJ1-1; D not certain. This sequence originates from an adult with an advanced solid tumor such as melanoma, head and neck, liver or kidney cancer. The CDR3 sequence: CAWSVIGATNTEAFF. Written as DNA, the CDR3 is TGTGCCTGGAGTGTAATAGGTGCGACGAACACTGAAGCTTTCTTT.